This TCR beta chain was found in a study of identical twins. Study-wide results and limits: Cord blood's abundant beta clonotypes had fewer insertions, unlike memory repertoires.

With respect to this clonotype: As yet, its antigen is unknown.

Via MiXCR, TCRdb re-called the 5' RACE reads, giving one row per CDR3 protein. Of about 530,000 distinct CDR3 sequences in the sample, roughly 15% were seen once. V shed 5 bases and J shed 0 bases, with 10 bases lying between them. Germline-derived CDR1 and CDR2 are MNHEY and SMNVEV (reference sequence). The CDR3 spans 14 residues. The same data also contributed to another study, on yellow fever vaccine responses in identical twins.

The sequenced sample consisted of CD4+ T cells sorted from blood. V and J are TRBV27 and TRBJ2-5; the D is unclear. The TCR was taken from a woman under 30 in good health. CDR3: CASSVDGHQETQYF. Here the CDR3 DNA reads TGTGCCAGCAGTGTGGACGGACACCAAGAGACCCAGTACTTC.